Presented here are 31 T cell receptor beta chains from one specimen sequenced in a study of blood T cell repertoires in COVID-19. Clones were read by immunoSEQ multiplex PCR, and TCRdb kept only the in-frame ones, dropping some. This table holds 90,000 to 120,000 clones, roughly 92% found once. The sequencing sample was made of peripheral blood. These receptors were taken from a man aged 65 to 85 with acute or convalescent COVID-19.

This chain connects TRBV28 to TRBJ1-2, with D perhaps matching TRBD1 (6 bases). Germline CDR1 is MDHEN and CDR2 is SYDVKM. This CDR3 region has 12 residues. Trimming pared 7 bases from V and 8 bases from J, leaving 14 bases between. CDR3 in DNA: TGTGCCAGCACCTTTAGGGGGAGAGGCTACACCTTC. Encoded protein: CASTFRGRGYTF.

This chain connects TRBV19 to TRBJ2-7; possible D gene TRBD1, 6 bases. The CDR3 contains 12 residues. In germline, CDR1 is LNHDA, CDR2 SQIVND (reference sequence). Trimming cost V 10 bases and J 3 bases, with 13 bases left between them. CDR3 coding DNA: TGTGCCAACACAGGGAAATGCTACGAGCAGTACTTC. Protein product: CANTGKCYEQYF.

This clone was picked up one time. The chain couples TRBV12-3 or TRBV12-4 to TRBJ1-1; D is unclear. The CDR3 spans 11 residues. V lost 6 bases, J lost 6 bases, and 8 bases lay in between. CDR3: CASSPLSEAFF. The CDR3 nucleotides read TGTGCCAGCAGCCCCCTTTCTGAAGCTTTCTTT.

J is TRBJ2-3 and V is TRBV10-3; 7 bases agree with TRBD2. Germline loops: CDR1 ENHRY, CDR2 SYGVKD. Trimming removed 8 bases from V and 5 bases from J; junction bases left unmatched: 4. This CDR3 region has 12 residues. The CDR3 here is CAIGGEGDTQYF. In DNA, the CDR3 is TGTGCCATCGGGGGGGAAGGAGATACGCAGTATTTT.

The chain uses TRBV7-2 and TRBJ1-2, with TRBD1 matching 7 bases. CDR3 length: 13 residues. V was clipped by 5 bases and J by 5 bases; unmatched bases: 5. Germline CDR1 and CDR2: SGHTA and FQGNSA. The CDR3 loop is CASSPGQTYGYTF. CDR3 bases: TGTGCCAGCAGCCCGGGACAGACTTATGGCTACACCTTC.

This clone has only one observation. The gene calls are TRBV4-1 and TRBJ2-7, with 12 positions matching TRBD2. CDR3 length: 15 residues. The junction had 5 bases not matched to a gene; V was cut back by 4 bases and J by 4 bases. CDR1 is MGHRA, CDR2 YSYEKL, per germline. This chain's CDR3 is CASSLRLAGEYEQYF. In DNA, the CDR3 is TGCGCCAGCAGCCTCCGACTAGCGGGAGAGTACGAGCAGTACTTC.

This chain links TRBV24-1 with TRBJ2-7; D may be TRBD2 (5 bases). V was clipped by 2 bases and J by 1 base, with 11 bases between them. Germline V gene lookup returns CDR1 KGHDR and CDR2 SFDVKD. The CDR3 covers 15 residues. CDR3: CATSDSREGSYEQYF. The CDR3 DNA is TGTGCCACCAGTGATTCTCGGGAAGGGTCCTACGAGCAGTACTTC.

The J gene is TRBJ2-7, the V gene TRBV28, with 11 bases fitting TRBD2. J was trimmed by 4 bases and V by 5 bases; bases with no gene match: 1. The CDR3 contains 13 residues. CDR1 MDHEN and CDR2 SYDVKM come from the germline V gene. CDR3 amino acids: CASSRTSGYEQYF. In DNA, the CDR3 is TGTGCCAGCAGTCGGACTAGCGGGTACGAGCAGTACTTC.

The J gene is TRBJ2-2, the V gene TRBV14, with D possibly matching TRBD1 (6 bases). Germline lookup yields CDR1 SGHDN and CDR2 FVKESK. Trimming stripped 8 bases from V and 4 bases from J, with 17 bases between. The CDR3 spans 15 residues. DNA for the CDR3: TGTGCCAGCCACCGGATGACAGGTGGCACCGGGGAGCTGTTTTTT. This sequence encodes CASHRMTGGTGELFF.

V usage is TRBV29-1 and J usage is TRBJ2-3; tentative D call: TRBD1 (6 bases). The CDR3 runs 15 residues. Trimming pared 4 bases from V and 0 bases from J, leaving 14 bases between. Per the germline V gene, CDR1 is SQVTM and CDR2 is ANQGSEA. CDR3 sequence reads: CSVGPRQVSTDTQYF. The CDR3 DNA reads TGCAGCGTTGGTCCCCGACAGGTTAGCACAGATACGCAGTATTTT.

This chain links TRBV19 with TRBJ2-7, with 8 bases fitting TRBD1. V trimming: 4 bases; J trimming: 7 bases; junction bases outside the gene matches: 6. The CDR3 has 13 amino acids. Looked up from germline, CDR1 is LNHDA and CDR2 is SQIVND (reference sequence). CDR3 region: CASSNQGAGEQYF. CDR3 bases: TGTGCCAGTAGTAACCAGGGGGCAGGTGAGCAGTACTTC. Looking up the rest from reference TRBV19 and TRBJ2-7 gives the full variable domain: DGGITQSPKYLFRKEGQNVTLSCEQNLNHDAMYWYRQDPGQGLRLIYYSQIVNDFQKGDIAEGYSVSREKKESFPLTVTSAQKNPTAFYLCASSNQGAGEQYFGPGTRLTVT.

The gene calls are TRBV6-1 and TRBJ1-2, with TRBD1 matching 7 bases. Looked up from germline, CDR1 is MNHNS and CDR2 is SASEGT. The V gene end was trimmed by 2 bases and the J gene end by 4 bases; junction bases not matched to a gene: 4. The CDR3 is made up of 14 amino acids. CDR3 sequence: CASSEYRGGYGYTF. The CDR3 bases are TGTGCCAGCAGTGAATACAGGGGTGGCTATGGCTACACCTTC.

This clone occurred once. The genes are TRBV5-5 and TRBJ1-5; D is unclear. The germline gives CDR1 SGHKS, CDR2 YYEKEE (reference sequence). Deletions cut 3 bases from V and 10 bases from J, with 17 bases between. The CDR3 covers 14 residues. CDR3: CASSSGHLLHPQHF. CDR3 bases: TGTGCCAGCAGCTCGGGTCACCTACTCCATCCCCAGCATTTT.

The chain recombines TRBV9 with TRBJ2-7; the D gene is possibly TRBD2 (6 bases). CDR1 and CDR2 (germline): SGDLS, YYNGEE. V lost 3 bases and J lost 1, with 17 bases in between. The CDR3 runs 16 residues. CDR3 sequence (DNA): TGTGCCAGCAGCGCCTCCCCGGAGGAGGGATCCTACGAGCAGTACTTC. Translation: CASSASPEEGSYEQYF. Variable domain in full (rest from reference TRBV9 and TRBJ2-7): DSGVTQTPKHLITATGQRVTLRCSPRSGDLSVYWYQQSLDQGLQFLIQYYNGEERAKGNILERFSAQQFPDLHSELNLSSLELGDSALYFCASSASPEEGSYEQYFGPGTRLTVT.

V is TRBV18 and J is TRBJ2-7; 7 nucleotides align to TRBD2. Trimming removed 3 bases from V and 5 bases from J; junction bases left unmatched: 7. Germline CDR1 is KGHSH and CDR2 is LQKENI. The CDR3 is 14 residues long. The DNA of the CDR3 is TGTGCCAGCTCACCCCCAGGGAGGGGCCACGAGCAGTACTTC. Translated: CASSPPGRGHEQYF.

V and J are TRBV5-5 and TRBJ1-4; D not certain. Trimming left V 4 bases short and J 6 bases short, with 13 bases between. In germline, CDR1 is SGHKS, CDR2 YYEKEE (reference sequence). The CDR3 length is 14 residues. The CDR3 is CASSPRRRDEKLFF. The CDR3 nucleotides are TGTGCCAGCAGCCCCCGGCGGCGCGATGAAAAACTGTTTTTT.

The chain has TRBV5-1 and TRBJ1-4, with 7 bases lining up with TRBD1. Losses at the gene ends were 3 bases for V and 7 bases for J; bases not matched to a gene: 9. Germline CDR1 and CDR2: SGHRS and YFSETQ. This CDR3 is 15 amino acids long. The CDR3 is CASSYSQGISEKLFF. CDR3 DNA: TGCGCCAGCAGCTATTCACAGGGGATCAGTGAAAAACTGTTTTTT.

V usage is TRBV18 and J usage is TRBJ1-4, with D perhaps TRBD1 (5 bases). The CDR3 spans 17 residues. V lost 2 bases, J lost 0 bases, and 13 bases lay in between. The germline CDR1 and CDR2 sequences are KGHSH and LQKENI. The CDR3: CASSPKGRVSTNEKLFF. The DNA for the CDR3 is TGTGCCAGCTCACCAAAAGGCAGGGTGTCAACTAATGAAAAACTGTTTTTT.

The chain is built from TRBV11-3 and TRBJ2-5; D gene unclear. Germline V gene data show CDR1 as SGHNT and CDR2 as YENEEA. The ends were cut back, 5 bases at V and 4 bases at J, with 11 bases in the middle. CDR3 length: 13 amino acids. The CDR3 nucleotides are TGTGCCAGCAGCCTCATTACCGGAGAGACCCAGTACTTC. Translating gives CASSLITGETQYF.

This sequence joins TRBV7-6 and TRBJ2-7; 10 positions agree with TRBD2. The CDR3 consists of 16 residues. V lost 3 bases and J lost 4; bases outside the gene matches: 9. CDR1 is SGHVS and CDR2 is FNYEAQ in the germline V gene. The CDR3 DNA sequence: TGTGCCAGCAGCTTTTCTCTAGCGGGAGTTTGGTACGAGCAGTACTTC. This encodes CASSFSLAGVWYEQYF.

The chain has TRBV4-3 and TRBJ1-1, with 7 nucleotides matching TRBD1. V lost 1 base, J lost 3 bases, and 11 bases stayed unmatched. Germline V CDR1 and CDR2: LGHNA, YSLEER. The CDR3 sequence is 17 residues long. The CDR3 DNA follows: TGCGCCAGCAGCCAAGCCACAGGGGAAGGTAGGGACACTGAAGCTTTCTTT. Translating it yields CASSQATGEGRDTEAFF.

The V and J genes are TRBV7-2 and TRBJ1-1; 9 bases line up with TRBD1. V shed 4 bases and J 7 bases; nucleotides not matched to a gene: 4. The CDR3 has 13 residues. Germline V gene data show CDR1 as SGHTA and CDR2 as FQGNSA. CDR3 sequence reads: CASSWTGAGEAFF. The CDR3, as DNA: TGTGCCAGCAGCTGGACAGGGGCCGGTGAAGCTTTCTTT.

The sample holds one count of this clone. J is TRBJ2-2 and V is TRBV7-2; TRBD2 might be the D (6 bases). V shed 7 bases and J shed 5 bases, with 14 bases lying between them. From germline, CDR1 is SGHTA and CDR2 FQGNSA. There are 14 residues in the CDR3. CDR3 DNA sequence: TGTGCCAGCACCCCAACCCGGGGGACCGGGGAGCTGTTTTTT. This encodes CASTPTRGTGELFF.

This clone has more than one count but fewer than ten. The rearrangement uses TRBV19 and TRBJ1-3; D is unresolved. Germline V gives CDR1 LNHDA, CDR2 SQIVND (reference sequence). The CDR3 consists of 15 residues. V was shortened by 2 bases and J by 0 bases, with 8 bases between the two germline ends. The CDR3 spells CASSIPADSGNTIYF. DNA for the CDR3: TGTGCCAGTAGTATACCGGCGGACTCTGGAAACACCATATATTTT.

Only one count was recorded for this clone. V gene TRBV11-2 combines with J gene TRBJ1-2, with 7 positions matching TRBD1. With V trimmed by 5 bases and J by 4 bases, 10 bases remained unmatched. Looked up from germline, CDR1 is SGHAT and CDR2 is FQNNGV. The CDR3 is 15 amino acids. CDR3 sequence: CASSPMRQGSYGYTF. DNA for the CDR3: TGTGCCAGCAGCCCTATGAGACAGGGAAGCTATGGCTACACCTTC.

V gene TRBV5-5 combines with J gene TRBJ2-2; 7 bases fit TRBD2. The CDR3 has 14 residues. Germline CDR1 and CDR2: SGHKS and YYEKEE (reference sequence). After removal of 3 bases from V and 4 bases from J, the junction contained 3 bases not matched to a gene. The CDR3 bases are TGTGCCAGCAGCTGGGGAGGGATCACCGGGGAGCTGTTTTTT. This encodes CASSWGGITGELFF.

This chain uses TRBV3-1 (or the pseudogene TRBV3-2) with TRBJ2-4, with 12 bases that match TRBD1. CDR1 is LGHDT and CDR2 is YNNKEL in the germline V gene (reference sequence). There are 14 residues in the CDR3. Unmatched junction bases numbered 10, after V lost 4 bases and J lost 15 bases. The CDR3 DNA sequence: TGTGCCAGCAGCCCCCCGGGACAGGGGGCCATTATGTACTTC. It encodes CASSPPGQGAIMYF.

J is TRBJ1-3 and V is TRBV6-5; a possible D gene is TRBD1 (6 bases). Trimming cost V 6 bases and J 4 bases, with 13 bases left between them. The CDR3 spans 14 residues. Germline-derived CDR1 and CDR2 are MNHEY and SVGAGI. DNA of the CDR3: TGTGCCAGCAGACCCACAGGGTCCGGAAACACCATATATTTT. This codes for CASRPTGSGNTIYF.

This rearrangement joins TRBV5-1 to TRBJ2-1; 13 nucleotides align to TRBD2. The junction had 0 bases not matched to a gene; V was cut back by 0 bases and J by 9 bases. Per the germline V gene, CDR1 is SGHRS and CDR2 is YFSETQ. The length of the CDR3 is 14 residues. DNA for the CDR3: TGCGCCAGCAGCTTGGGGACTAGCGGGGGTGAGCAGTTCTTC. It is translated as CASSLGTSGGEQFF.

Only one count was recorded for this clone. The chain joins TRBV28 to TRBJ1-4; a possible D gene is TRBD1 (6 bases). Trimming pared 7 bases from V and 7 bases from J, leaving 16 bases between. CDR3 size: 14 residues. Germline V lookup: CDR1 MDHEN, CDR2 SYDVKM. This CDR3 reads CASTSGGGGEKLFF. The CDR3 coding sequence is TGTGCCAGCACCTCGGGGGGAGGGGGTGAAAAACTGTTTTTT. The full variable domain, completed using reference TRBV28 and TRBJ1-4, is DVKVTQSSRYLVKRTGEKVFLECVQDMDHENMFWYRQDPGLGLRLIYFSYDVKMKEKGDIPEGYSVSREKKERFSLILESASTNQTSMYLCASTSGGGGEKLFFGSGTQLSVL.

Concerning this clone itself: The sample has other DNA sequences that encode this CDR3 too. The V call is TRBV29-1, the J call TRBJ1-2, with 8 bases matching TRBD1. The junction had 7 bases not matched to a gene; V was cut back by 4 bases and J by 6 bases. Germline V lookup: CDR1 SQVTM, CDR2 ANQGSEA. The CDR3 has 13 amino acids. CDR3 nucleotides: TGCAGCGTTGTCAGGGGGCGTAGGGATGGCTACACCTTC. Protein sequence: CSVVRGRRDGYTF.